This T cell receptor beta chain was found in a study of OX40 agonist ivuxolimab in advanced cancers. At the level of the study: Antecedent anti-PD-1, anti-PD-L1 or anti-CTLA-4 therapy was permissible, with approximately 44% having received some. Study observations and caveats: Nonresponders included some who also had low normalized T-cell clonal expansion.

TCRdb keeps only in-frame clones here, not all; method: immunoSEQ multiplex PCR. The data contain 42,000 or so clones, more than 70% of them singletons. The count of this clone is one. The antigen is unknown. CDR3 length equals 16 residues. V trimming: 1 base; J trimming: 2 bases; junction bases outside the gene matches: 3. The germline V gene has CDR1 SGHTA and CDR2 FQGTGA. The source was CD4+ or CD8+ T cells sorted from blood, collected in a trial of the OX40 agonist ivuxolimab. This clonotype was obtained from an adult with an advanced solid tumor such as melanoma, head and neck, liver or kidney cancer. The V call is TRBV7-3, the J call TRBJ2-3, with 10 nucleotides matching TRBD1. Here the CDR3 DNA reads TGTGCCAGCAGCTTAATAGGGACAGGGGCCACAGATACGCAGTATTTT. It is translated as CASSLIGTGATDTQYF. The variable domain in full, completed from reference TRBV7-3 and TRBJ2-3, reads GAGVSQTPSNKVTEKGKYVELRCDPISGHTALYWYRQSLGQGPEFLIYFQGTGAADDSGLPNDRFFAVRPEGSVSTLKIQRTERGDSAVYLCASSLIGTGATDTQYFGPGTRLTVL.